The T cell receptor (beta chain) described here comes from a study of blood T cell repertoires in COVID-19. V lost 4 bases, J lost 5 bases, and 11 bases stayed unmatched. The CDR3 covers 16 residues. Per germline, CDR1 SGHNT and CDR2 YYREEE (reference sequence). Original methodology: By means of reference gene primer amplification, nucleated cell counts were estimated. The data were produced by immunoSEQ multiplex PCR, yet TCRdb's version contains in-frame clones alone and is incomplete. V and J calls plus clone size are reproduced from that table; the DNA served to infer D and trimming. The table includes around 41,000 clones, 70% to 90% detected once.

The chain uses TRBV5-4 and TRBJ2-2, with 7 bases aligning to TRBD2. The TCR originated in a human donor in a cohort sampled during active COVID-19. Sequencing was carried out using peripheral blood. CDR3 sequence reads: CASSPEPSGETGELFF. In nucleotides, the CDR3 is TGTGCCAGCAGCCCAGAACCCAGCGGGGAGACCGGGGAGCTGTTTTTT. Full variable domain (rest looked up from reference TRBV5-4 and TRBJ2-2): ETGVTQSPTHLIKTRGQQVTLRCSSQSGHNTVSWYQQALGQGPQFIFQYYREEENGRGNFPPRFSGLQFPNYSSELNVNALELDDSALYLCASSPEPSGETGELFFGEGSRLTVL.